Reported below is one T cell receptor beta chain. The data were obtained in a study of blood T cell repertoires in COVID-19. Study in general: Whether acute or convalescent, the COVID-19 samples came from the United States, Italy and Spain. From T cells, B-cell-depleted T cells, or PBMCs came the material, which was cDNA or gDNA.

Germline CDR1 and CDR2: SEHNR and FQNEAQ (reference sequence). This CDR3 is built from 16 residues. The trim removed 5 bases at V and 7 bases at J, leaving 6 bases unmatched. Original data processing: It was from reference gene primer amplification that nucleated cell counts were estimated. This table comes from immunoSEQ multiplex PCR, and its TCRdb copy is limited to in-frame clones, with some not included. V and J calls and clone size are copied from that table; D and trimming were computed from the DNA. The sample has 55,000 to 60,000 clones, 60% to 85% seen once. The chain uses TRBV7-9 and TRBJ2-2, with TRBD2 matching 14 bases. The TCR comes from a man aged 45-65 years with active or convalescent COVID-19. The sample was peripheral blood. The CDR3 region has the DNA TGTGCCAGCAGCCCGGGACTAGCGGGGGTTCACGGGGAGCTGTTTTTT. It translates to CASSPGLAGVHGELFF.